A single sample is the source of the 20 T cell receptor beta chains below, sequenced in a study of early T cells in non-severe SARS-CoV-2 infection. MiXCR, run by TCRdb on the 5' RACE reads, gives a single entry per CDR3 protein. This repertoire shows some 71,000 distinct CDR3 sequences, roughly 10% found once; its top ten account for 15%. The sample here was whole blood, taken at baseline. All receptors come from an adult who was a healthcare worker with PCR-confirmed SARS-CoV-2 infection or an uninfected control (not recorded which).

In this sample, this clonotype turned up many times. This CDR3 reads CASSSIGQGGYGYTF. The CDR3, as DNA: TGTGCCAGCAGTTCGATCGGACAGGGAGGATATGGCTACACCTTC. The genes are TRBV27 and TRBJ1-2, with 8 bases aligning to TRBD1. The CDR3 spans 15 residues. Germline V lookup: CDR1 MNHEY, CDR2 SMNVEV (reference sequence). The trim removed 4 bases at V and 5 bases at J, leaving 9 bases unmatched.

This chain uses TRBV5-4 with TRBJ2-3; 7 bases are a match to TRBD1. V lost 5 bases, J lost 4 bases, and 4 bases stayed unmatched. The CDR3 has 13 residues. The germline V gene has CDR1 SGHNT and CDR2 YYREEE (reference sequence). This CDR3 is CASSRGGPDTQYF. CDR3 in DNA: TGTGCCAGCAGTCGAGGGGGCCCAGATACGCAGTATTTT.

In this sample, this clonotype turned up many times. This chain joins TRBV2 and TRBJ2-3, with 12 bases aligning to TRBD2. There are 16 residues in the CDR3. CDR1 SNHLY and CDR2 FYNNEI come from the germline V gene. V was pared by 6 bases and J by 6 bases, with 10 bases of the junction left unmatched. CDR3 bases: TGTGCCAGCAGGGCGACTAGCGGGAGATCGACGGATACGCAGTATTTT. Translated: CASRATSGRSTDTQYF.

V is TRBV5-5 and J is TRBJ2-3; D is possibly TRBD2 (6 bases). Germline V gene lookup returns CDR1 SGHKS and CDR2 YYEKEE (reference sequence). V lost 1 base to trimming and J lost 4 bases, with 7 bases between them. The CDR3 loop spans 13 amino acids. The CDR3 DNA sequence: TGTGCCAGCAGCTTGTCTAGCGCAGATACGCAGTATTTT. Amino acid sequence: CASSLSSADTQYF.

This chain uses TRBV28 with TRBJ1-1, with D perhaps TRBD1 (5 bases). This CDR3 has 12 residues. Germline CDR1 MDHEN, CDR2 SYDVKM. The V and J ends lost 1 base and 6 bases respectively, with 6 bases between them. CDR3 in amino acids: CASSLSGSEAFF. The DNA for the CDR3 is TGTGCCAGCAGTTTATCAGGGTCTGAAGCTTTCTTT.

This clonotype has ten or more counts. The chain employs TRBV29-1 and TRBJ2-4; a weak D match, TRBD1 (6 bases). The V gene lost 4 bases and the J gene lost 0 bases, with 13 bases spanning the gap. The CDR3 has 15 residues. Germline CDR1 is SQVTM and CDR2 is ANQGSEA. The CDR3 coding sequence is TGCAGCGTTGTTCGACAGGTACTAGCCAAAAACATTCAGTACTTC. This codes for CSVVRQVLAKNIQYF.

The rearrangement joins TRBV3-1 to TRBJ2-5, with 7 bases lining up with TRBD1. Per the germline V gene, CDR1 is LGHDT and CDR2 is YNNKEL (reference sequence). The CDR3 length is 15 residues. With V trimmed by 1 base and J by 2 bases, 4 bases remained unmatched. The CDR3 DNA is TGTGCCAGCAGCCAAGTCTCGGGACAGCAAGAGACCCAGTACTTC. Translation: CASSQVSGQQETQYF.

This clonotype was detected many times. The chain couples TRBV19 to TRBJ2-7; TRBD2 matches 9 bases. V was clipped by 0 bases and J by 2 bases; unmatched bases: 2. Germline V gene data show CDR1 as LNHDA and CDR2 as SQIVND (reference sequence). The CDR3 loop spans 15 amino acids. The CDR3 region has the DNA TGTGCCAGTAGTATAGAAGCGGGAGGCGCCTACGAGCAGTACTTC. Encoded protein: CASSIEAGGAYEQYF.

In its sample, this clonotype was seen a few times. The chain combines TRBV24-1 with TRBJ2-3; TRBD1 or TRBD2 may be the D gene (5 bases each). V was pared by 1 base and J by 8 bases, with 18 bases between. This CDR3 is built from 16 residues. Germline CDR1 reads KGHDR; CDR2 reads SFDVKD. The CDR3 reads CATSDLGEPEGSTQYF. DNA for the CDR3: TGTGCCACCAGTGATTTAGGCGAACCCGAGGGGAGTACGCAGTATTTT.

The sample holds a few counts of this clonotype. V usage is TRBV13 and J usage is TRBJ2-7, with 9 bases identical to TRBD2. The CDR3 is made up of 16 amino acids. V was pared by 0 bases and J by 2 bases, with 5 bases of the junction left unmatched. Germline V gives CDR1 PRHDT, CDR2 FYEKMQ (reference sequence). CDR3 in DNA: TGTGCCAGCAGCTTAGGAAGAGGCGGGAGGGCCTACGAGCAGTACTTC. The encoded protein is CASSLGRGGRAYEQYF.

The chain combines TRBV11-1 with TRBJ2-5; perhaps D is TRBD1 or TRBD2 (6 bases each). Germline CDR1 SGHAT, CDR2 FQDESV (reference sequence). The CDR3 length is 14 residues. The ends were cut back, 5 bases at V and 4 bases at J, with 14 bases in the middle. This chain's CDR3 is CASSATGAGETQYF. In nucleotides, the CDR3 is TGTGCCAGCAGCGCCACGGGGGCGGGAGAGACCCAGTACTTC. Complete variable domain (other parts from reference TRBV11-1 and TRBJ2-5): EAEVAQSPRYKITEKSQAVAFWCDPISGHATLYWYRQILGQGPELLVQFQDESVVDDSQLPKDRFSAERLKGVDSTLKIQPAELGDSAMYLCASSATGAGETQYFGPGTRLLVL.

This clonotype was counted ten times or more. The J gene is TRBJ2-7, the V gene TRBV5-1, with 7 bases identical to TRBD2. Germline assignment: CDR1 SGHRS and CDR2 YFSETQ. CDR3 length: 14 residues. J lost 0 bases, V lost 4 bases, and 4 bases had no gene match. CDR3 sequence: CASSPGLDSYEQYF. The CDR3 nucleotides read TGCGCCAGCAGCCCAGGACTAGACTCCTACGAGCAGTACTTC.

Ten or more counts support this clonotype. The chain employs TRBV6-5 and TRBJ1-6, with 8 bases lining up with TRBD1. Germline lookup yields CDR1 MNHEY and CDR2 SVGAGI. The CDR3 contains 14 residues. J gave up 10 bases and V 6 bases, and 8 bases lay outside the gene matches. Here the CDR3 reads CASSRGQAESPLHF. The CDR3 DNA reads as TGTGCCAGCAGCCGGGGACAGGCTGAGTCACCCCTCCACTTT.

The chain links TRBV30 to TRBJ1-4; 7 nucleotides line up with TRBD1. Germline assignment: CDR1 GTSNPN and CDR2 SVGIG (reference sequence). This CDR3 is built from 13 residues. V lost 1 base, J lost 7 bases, and 3 bases stayed unmatched. The CDR3 reads CAWSDDRAEKLFF. CDR3 DNA sequence: TGTGCCTGGAGTGACGACAGGGCTGAAAAACTGTTTTTT.

The V gene is TRBV28, the J gene TRBJ2-3; D call uncertain. V gave up 5 bases and J gave up 1 base, with 4 bases separating them. CDR1 and CDR2 from the germline V gene are MDHEN and SYDVKM. The CDR3 runs 12 residues. The CDR3 loop reads CASSGGTDTQYF. In nucleotides, the CDR3 is TGTGCCAGCAGTGGTGGCACAGATACGCAGTATTTT. Together with reference TRBV28 and TRBJ2-3, the CDR3 gives the full variable domain: DVKVTQSSRYLVKRTGEKVFLECVQDMDHENMFWYRQDPGLGLRLIYFSYDVKMKEKGDIPEGYSVSREKKERFSLILESASTNQTSMYLCASSGGTDTQYFGPGTRLTVL.

At least ten counts were recorded for this clonotype. J is TRBJ1-6 and V is TRBV28; D unclear. The germline CDR1 and CDR2 sequences are MDHEN and SYDVKM. V dropped 7 bases and J dropped 8 bases, with 9 bases sitting between them. The length of the CDR3 is 12 residues. The CDR3 region is CASKQKDSPLHF. The CDR3 DNA follows: TGTGCCAGCAAGCAGAAGGATTCACCCCTCCACTTT.

CDR3 DNA sequence: TGTGCCAGCAGTCGGAGACAGGGGGCCTACAATGAGCAGTTCTTC. Protein product: CASSRRQGAYNEQFF. J is TRBJ2-1 and V is TRBV12-3 or TRBV12-4, with TRBD1 matching over 9 bases. Unmatched junction bases numbered 4, after V lost 5 bases and J lost 2 bases. This CDR3 is built from 15 residues.

Ten or more counts support this clonotype. The rearrangement joins TRBV30 to TRBJ2-2; D is possibly TRBD1 (7 bases). CDR1 and CDR2 (germline): GTSNPN, SVGIG (reference sequence). The CDR3 length is 15 residues. The ends were cut back, 3 bases at V and 1 base at J, with 12 bases in the middle. The CDR3 sequence is CAWRPGDRNTGELFF. CDR3 nucleotide sequence: TGTGCCTGGAGACCGGGGGACAGGAACACCGGGGAGCTGTTTTTT.

In this sample, this clonotype turned up many times. CDR3 sequence reads: CASSSQTGYEQYF. The CDR3 coding sequence is TGTGCCAGCAGTTCACAGACAGGGTACGAGCAGTACTTC. The chain has TRBV27 and TRBJ2-7; 7 bases agree with TRBD1. CDR1 and CDR2 (germline): MNHEY, SMNVEV (reference sequence). Germline trimming cut 4 bases from V and 4 bases from J; bases unmatched to any gene: 4. The CDR3 covers 13 residues.

The chain links TRBV6-2 or TRBV6-3 to TRBJ2-1; 13 bases are shared with TRBD2. The CDR3 is 18 amino acids. V lost 0 bases to trimming and J lost 3 bases; unmatched junction nucleotides: 5. Germline-derived CDR1 and CDR2 are MNHEY and SVGEGT. CDR3 amino acids: CASSYSRGLAGIYNEQFF. CDR3 sequence (DNA): TGTGCCAGCAGTTACTCTCGGGGACTAGCGGGAATCTACAATGAGCAGTTCTTC.